The rows below give T cell receptor beta chains drawn from one sample of a study of blood T cell repertoires in COVID-19. Produced via immunoSEQ multiplex PCR; TCRdb's table is partial and in-frame only. The repertoire holds some 96,000 clones, with 90% as singletons. The sequenced sample consisted of peripheral blood. Receptors originate from a man in his sixties with acute or convalescent COVID-19. Both conserved end residues are trimmed from each CDR3.

CDR3 protein: ASSDRWGLRETQY; V gene: TRBV5-4
CDR3 protein: ASSLVSGGTGNEQF; V gene: TRBV5-1
CDR3 protein: ATSDSGIAPENYNEQF; V gene: TRBV24-1
CDR3 protein: ASSFGSLPQH; V gene: TRBV28
CDR3 protein: ASDRGYQPQH; V gene: TRBV28
CDR3 protein: ATSPPTGGVWTEAF; V gene: TRBV15
CDR3 protein: ASSWGGTEAF; V gene: TRBV6-5
CDR3 protein: ASSLSSGWHTEAF; V gene: TRBV5-1
CDR3 protein: ASSMGQGSTGELF; V gene: TRBV5-1
CDR3 protein: ASSQDWSGGNEQF; V gene: TRBV3-1/TRBV3-2
CDR3 protein: ASSYSRDTTLGAF; V gene: TRBV6-2/TRBV6-3
CDR3 protein: ASGGRTGELF; V gene: TRBV19
CDR3 protein: ASNHVGQNTNYGYT; V gene: TRBV19
CDR3 protein: ASSRQGLGSGNTIY; V gene: TRBV6-6
CDR3 protein: ASSPPNTEAF; V gene: TRBV5-1
CDR3 protein: ASSQTQGGNTEAF; V gene: TRBV14
CDR3 protein: ASSLTALGTGELF; V gene: TRBV5-1
CDR3 protein: SALIRVHQH; V gene: TRBV20-1
CDR3 protein: ASTSTGTYQPQH; V gene: TRBV2
CDR3 protein: ASSSGQTGNTEAF; V gene: TRBV5-4
CDR3 protein: ASSSGRNTEAF; V gene: TRBV28
CDR3 protein: ASSHLAEKYDYT; V gene: TRBV4-1
CDR3 protein: ASSLEIGGYT; V gene: TRBV7-9
CDR3 protein: ASSTRQGTGYNYGYT; V gene: TRBV19
CDR3 protein: AWRGPQGEAF; V gene: TRBV30
CDR3 protein: ASSSTGDYGYT; V gene: TRBV2
CDR3 protein: ASSPQTGMGNQPQH; V gene: TRBV28
CDR3 protein: ASGLHLNTEAF; V gene: TRBV12-5
CDR3 protein: ASTRDRVYNSPLH; V gene: TRBV6-5
CDR3 protein: ASSLDSRNYGYT; V gene: TRBV7-9
CDR3 protein: ASSPGDRAGELF; V gene: TRBV11-3
CDR3 protein: AWVPDRGYYGYT; V gene: TRBV30
CDR3 protein: ASRQQTMNTEAF; V gene: TRBV6-5
CDR3 protein: ASAVSGVNEKLF; V gene: TRBV12-5
CDR3 protein: ASSELSGTGNGYT; V gene: TRBV6-5
CDR3 protein: ASSINRGTEAF; V gene: TRBV19
CDR3 protein: ASRTGQGSVNTEAF; V gene: TRBV5-1
CDR3 protein: ASLIDRPNTEAF; V gene: TRBV19
CDR3 protein: ASSEAASANTEAF; V gene: TRBV6-1
CDR3 protein: ASSVDEGAEKLF; V gene: TRBV9
CDR3 protein: AASRGGSVELF; V gene: TRBV15
CDR3 protein: ASSPRGYEQY; V gene: TRBV18
CDR3 protein: ASSLASGGAGEQF; V gene: TRBV7-6
CDR3 protein: ASSLASLSTSEAF; V gene: TRBV5-4
CDR3 protein: ASSYSQGSNSPLH; V gene: TRBV6-5
CDR3 protein: ASSYSIGREGIQY; V gene: TRBV6-5
CDR3 protein: ASSRTGRQPQH; V gene: TRBV12-3/TRBV12-4
CDR3 protein: ATSRGGRMNTEAF; V gene: TRBV15
CDR3 protein: ASSQRIGTGVVRTGELF; V gene: TRBV14
CDR3 protein: ASSHPSEDGYT; V gene: TRBV11-2
CDR3 protein: ASSYSGVWAAGELF; V gene: TRBV6-5